The sequence of this T cell receptor beta chain was determined in a study of T cells in Graves' hyperthyroidism and ophthalmopathy. Study-level findings and limits: Ophthalmopathy onset followed model prediction by a median approximately seven months. Among thyroid clonotypes expanded above 0.001, most also appeared in blood.

Researchers amplified the TCR beta CDR3 regions from RNA transcripts. A set of HTBI primers served as the primers for a first-round RT-PCR of the TCR CDR3. TCRdb used MiXCR to reprocess the multiplex PCR reads, holding one entry per CDR3 protein. This sample has around 600,000 distinct CDR3 sequences, with roughly 15% found just once. In its sample, this clonotype was seen many times. Its cognate antigen is unknown. CDR3 length equals 15 residues. Germline CDR1 is DFQATT and CDR2 is SNEGSKA (reference sequence). V shed 5 bases and J 3 bases; nucleotides not matched to a gene: 10. Patients with ophthalmopathy all had a Clinical Activity Score of at least 3, a NOSPECS grade of at least 4 and duration under 3 months. Thyroid ultrasound, orbital computed tomography, clinical symptoms, and serum thyroxine and TRAb underpinned diagnoses.

The specimen was blood. This receptor was obtained from a woman aged 45-60 years with Graves' ophthalmopathy. The gene calls are TRBV20-1 and TRBJ2-7, with 10 bases fitting TRBD2. The CDR3 reads CSAPSWEREGYEQYF. The CDR3 DNA reads TGCAGTGCTCCTTCCTGGGAGCGGGAGGGCTACGAGCAGTACTTC.